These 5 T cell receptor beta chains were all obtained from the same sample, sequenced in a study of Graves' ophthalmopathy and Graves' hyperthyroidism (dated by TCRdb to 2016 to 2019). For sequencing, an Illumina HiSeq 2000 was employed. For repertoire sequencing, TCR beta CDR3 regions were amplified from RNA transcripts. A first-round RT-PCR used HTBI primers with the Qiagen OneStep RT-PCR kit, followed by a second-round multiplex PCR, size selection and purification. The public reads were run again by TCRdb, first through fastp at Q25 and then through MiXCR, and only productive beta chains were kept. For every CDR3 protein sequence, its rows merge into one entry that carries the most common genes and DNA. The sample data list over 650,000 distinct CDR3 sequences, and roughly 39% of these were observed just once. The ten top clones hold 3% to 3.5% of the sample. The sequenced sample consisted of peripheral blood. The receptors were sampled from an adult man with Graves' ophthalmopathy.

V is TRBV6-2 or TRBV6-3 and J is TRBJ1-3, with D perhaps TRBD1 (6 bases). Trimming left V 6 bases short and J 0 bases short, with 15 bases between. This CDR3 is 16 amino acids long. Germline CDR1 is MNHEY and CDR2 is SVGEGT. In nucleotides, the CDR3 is TGTGCCAGCAGACCAGGACAGTTCGACTCTGGAAACACCATATATTTT. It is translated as CASRPGQFDSGNTIYF.

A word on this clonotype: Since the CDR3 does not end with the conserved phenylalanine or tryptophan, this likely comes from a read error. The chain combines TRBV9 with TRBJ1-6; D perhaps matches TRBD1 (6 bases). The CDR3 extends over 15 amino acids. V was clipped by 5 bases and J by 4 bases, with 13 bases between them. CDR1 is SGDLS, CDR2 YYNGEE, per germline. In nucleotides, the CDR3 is TGTGCCAGCAGGGAAGGGACACCGTATAATTCACCCCTCCACCTT. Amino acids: CASREGTPYNSPLHL.

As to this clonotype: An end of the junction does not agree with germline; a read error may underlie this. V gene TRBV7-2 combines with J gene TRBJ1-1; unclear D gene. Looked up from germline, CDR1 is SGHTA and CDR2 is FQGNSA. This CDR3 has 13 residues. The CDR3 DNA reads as TGTGCCAGCGGCTTATGGGTGGACACTGAAGCTTTCTTT. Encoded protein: CASGLWVDTEAFF.

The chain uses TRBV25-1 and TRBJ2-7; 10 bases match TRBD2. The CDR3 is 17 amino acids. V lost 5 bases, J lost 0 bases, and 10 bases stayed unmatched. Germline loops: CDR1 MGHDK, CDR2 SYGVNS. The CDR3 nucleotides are TGTGCCAGCAGTTACGGGACTAGCGTATTGAGCTCCTACGAGCAGTACTTC. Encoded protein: CASSYGTSVLSSYEQYF.

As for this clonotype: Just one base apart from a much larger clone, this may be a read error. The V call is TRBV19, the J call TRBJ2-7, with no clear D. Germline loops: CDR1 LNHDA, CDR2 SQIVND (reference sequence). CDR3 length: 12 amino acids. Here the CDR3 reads CVSRDTSYEQYF. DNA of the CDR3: TGTGTCAGTAGAGATACTTCCTACGAGCAGTACTTC.